The 27 T cell receptor beta chains below were found in one sample sequenced in a study of shared clonotypes between healthy human individuals. Clones were sequenced by immunoSEQ multiplex PCR, and TCRdb holds only the in-frame ones, with some missing. Found here are some 1 million clones, around 74% of them singletons; the top ten hold approximately 1.3%. Material: memory CD4+ T cells sorted from blood. Indicated subset: CD45RA-negative fraction. The origin of the receptors is a man aged 18 to 30 in good health.

This clone has only one observation. J is TRBJ2-5 and V is TRBV25-1, with a weak D call TRBD1 (6 bases). This CDR3 spans 13 amino acids. The V and J ends lost 4 bases and 7 bases respectively, with 13 bases between them. Per the germline V gene, CDR1 is MGHDK and CDR2 is SYGVNS. CDR3 loop: CASSGTGIGTQYF. As DNA, the CDR3 is TGTGCCAGCAGTGGAACAGGGATCGGGACCCAGTACTTC. The full variable domain, its missing parts supplied by reference TRBV25-1 and TRBJ2-5, is EADIYQTPRYLVIGTGKKITLECSQTMGHDKMYWYQQDPGMELHLIHYSYGVNSTEKGDLSSESTVSRIRTEHFPLTLESARPSHTSQYLCASSGTGIGTQYFGPGTRLLVL.

The genes are TRBV4-3 and TRBJ1-3, with D hard to call. The CDR3 is 15 amino acids. Trimming cost V 1 base and J 0 bases, with 7 bases left between them. In germline, CDR1 is LGHNA, CDR2 YSLEER. CDR3 coding DNA: TGCGCCAGCAGCCAAGTCGTCAACTCTGGAAACACCATATATTTT. Translating gives CASSQVVNSGNTIYF.

For this clone: The identical CDR3 is also encoded by other nucleotide sequences in the sample. This chain links TRBV5-1 with TRBJ1-1; a weak D match, TRBD1 (6 bases). Germline V CDR1 and CDR2: SGHRS, YFSETQ. V was trimmed by 4 bases and J by 1 base, leaving 11 bases between them. The CDR3 sequence is 14 residues long. The CDR3 sequence is CASSRTTGNTEAFF. The DNA for the CDR3 is TGCGCCAGCAGCCGCACGACAGGGAACACTGAAGCTTTCTTT.

The chain joins TRBV14 to TRBJ2-4; possible D gene TRBD2, 5 bases. V was shortened by 2 bases and J by 9 bases, with 8 bases between the two germline ends. This CDR3 has 12 residues. Germline V CDR1 and CDR2: SGHDN, FVKESK. The DNA of the CDR3 is TGTGCCAGCAGCCAATTGGGGAGCATTCAGTACTTC. This encodes CASSQLGSIQYF. The full variable domain, completed using reference TRBV14 and TRBJ2-4, is EAGVTQFPSHSVIEKGQTVTLRCDPISGHDNLYWYRRVMGKEIKFLLHFVKESKQDESGMPNNRFLAERTGGTYSTLKVQPAELEDSGVYFCASSQLGSIQYFGAGTRLSVL.

V is TRBV5-1 and J is TRBJ2-2; tentatively, D is TRBD1 (6 bases). Trimming removed 4 bases at V and 4 bases at J, with 14 bases between. The length of the CDR3 is 15 residues. Per germline, CDR1 SGHRS and CDR2 YFSETQ. CDR3 residues: CASSPQRGSTGELFF. CDR3 bases: TGCGCCAGCAGCCCCCAGAGGGGGAGCACCGGGGAGCTGTTTTTT.

This clone was picked up many times. Distinct nucleotide sequences in the sample also encode this CDR3. This chain joins TRBV30 and TRBJ1-2; 11 bases fit TRBD1. Germline assignment: CDR1 GTSNPN and CDR2 SVGIG (reference sequence). The CDR3 has 13 residues. After removal of 8 bases from V and 6 bases from J, the junction contained 8 bases not matched to a gene. This CDR3 is CARLGQGVDGYTF. CDR3 nucleotide sequence: TGTGCCAGACTGGGACAGGGGGTGGATGGCTACACCTTC.

The chain uses TRBV6-5 and TRBJ1-3; 7 positions match TRBD1. The CDR3 is 16 amino acids. The germline V gene encodes CDR1 MNHEY and CDR2 SVGAGI. V was clipped by 0 bases and J by 2 bases; unmatched bases: 4. The CDR3 nucleotides are TGTGCCAGCAGTTACTCGGGGCAGGGGGCTGGAAACACCATATATTTT. Translating gives CASSYSGQGAGNTIYF.

This clone was recorded a few times. The chain couples TRBV2 to TRBJ2-7; D not resolved. V gave up 8 bases and J gave up 6 bases, with 14 bases separating them. This CDR3 has 12 residues. CDR1 SNHLY and CDR2 FYNNEI come from the germline V gene. As DNA, the CDR3 is TGTGCCAGCGTCGGAATGGGGTTCGAGCAGTACTTC. Translated: CASVGMGFEQYF.

The chain employs TRBV30 and TRBJ2-7, with D possibly TRBD2 on 6 matching bases. V lost 1 base, J lost 5 bases, and 12 bases lay in between. Germline V lookup: CDR1 GTSNPN, CDR2 SVGIG (reference sequence). The CDR3 is 13 residues long. The CDR3 DNA sequence: TGTGCCTGGAGTGGGTTGGCGGGAAACGAGCAGTACTTC. Translating it yields CAWSGLAGNEQYF.

This sequence joins TRBV9 and TRBJ2-5; D gene ambiguous. With 3 bases removed from V and 5 bases from J, the gap between germline ends came to 14 bases. The CDR3 is made up of 14 amino acids. CDR1 is SGDLS, CDR2 YYNGEE, per germline. The CDR3 DNA follows: TGTGCCAGCAGCGCTGATTCTCCTACGGAGACCCAGTACTTC. It codes for CASSADSPTETQYF.

V is TRBV28 and J is TRBJ1-2, with TRBD1 matching 7 bases. The ends lost 6 bases at V and 9 bases at J; junction bases unmatched: 10. CDR1 MDHEN and CDR2 SYDVKM come from the germline V gene. The CDR3 is 13 amino acids. The chain's CDR3 is CASRTPDRSRYTF. CDR3 bases: TGTGCCAGCAGGACCCCGGACAGGTCACGCTACACCTTC.

The V and J genes are TRBV19 and TRBJ2-2, with D tentatively TRBD2 (5 bases). CDR3 length: 12 amino acids. Germline lookup yields CDR1 LNHDA and CDR2 SQIVND (reference sequence). Trimming left V 5 bases short and J 8 bases short, with 9 bases between. The CDR3 region has the DNA TGTGCCAGTAGTTCCCCGGGAGGGGAGCTGTTTTTT. Translated: CASSSPGGELFF. Supplemented by reference TRBV19 and TRBJ2-2, the full variable domain reads DGGITQSPKYLFRKEGQNVTLSCEQNLNHDAMYWYRQDPGQGLRLIYYSQIVNDFQKGDIAEGYSVSREKKESFPLTVTSAQKNPTAFYLCASSSPGGELFFGEGSRLTVL.

In this sample, this clone turned up once. The CDR3 here is CASSLEPTALFQETQYF. In DNA, the CDR3 is TGTGCCAGCAGCTTAGAGCCAACCGCCTTATTTCAAGAGACCCAGTACTTC. The chain links TRBV11-2 to TRBJ2-5; D gene unclear. V was trimmed by 0 bases and J by 2 bases, leaving 16 bases between them. Germline CDR1 and CDR2: SGHAT and FQNNGV. This CDR3 has 17 amino acids.

J is TRBJ1-1 and V is TRBV10-3; 7 bases agree with TRBD1. J lost 10 bases, V lost 3 bases, and 11 bases had no gene match. CDR3 length: 14 residues. CDR1 and CDR2 from the germline V gene are ENHRY and SYGVKD. Here the CDR3 reads CAISDQIQGPGAFF. The CDR3 DNA is TGTGCCATCAGTGATCAGATACAGGGGCCAGGAGCTTTCTTT.

The J gene is TRBJ1-2, the V gene TRBV28; TRBD1 agrees at 8 bases. Per germline, CDR1 MDHEN and CDR2 SYDVKM. CDR3 length: 14 amino acids. V lost 5 bases, J lost 7 bases, and 9 bases stayed unmatched. CDR3 nucleotides: TGTGCCAGCAGTCCAGGGGGCGCAGGATTTGGCTACACCTTC. This gives the protein CASSPGGAGFGYTF.

To note about this clone: The junction departs from the called germline gene at one end, perhaps through a read error. This rearrangement joins TRBV29-1 to TRBJ1-2; possible D gene TRBD1, 6 bases. In germline, CDR1 is SQVTM, CDR2 ANQGSEA. CDR3 length: 13 residues. CDR3 sequence reads: CSVLDWGRDGHTF. CDR3 sequence (DNA): TGCAGCGTCCTCGACTGGGGGCGGGATGGCCACACCTTC.

This clone was seen a few times. The CDR3 coding sequence is TGTGGCGGGGGAGGGGGCACAGAGACCCAGTACTTC. Residues: CGGGGGTETQYF. This sequence joins TRBV30 and TRBJ2-5, with D perhaps matching TRBD1 or TRBD2 (7 bases each). CDR3 length equals 12 residues. In germline, CDR1 is GTSNPN, CDR2 SVGIG (reference sequence).

This rearrangement joins TRBV11-2 to TRBJ1-1; D remains unclear. From germline, CDR1 is SGHAT and CDR2 FQNNGV. There are 17 residues in the CDR3. V shed 4 bases and J shed 5 bases, with 23 bases lying between them. CDR3 in amino acids: CASSSAAVNNLGTEAFF. The CDR3 nucleotides read TGTGCCAGCAGCTCGGCAGCCGTAAACAACCTGGGGACTGAAGCTTTCTTT.

This clone was seen a few times. The rearrangement uses TRBV18 and TRBJ2-7; 12 nucleotides align to TRBD1. This CDR3 region has 17 residues. Germline CDR1 KGHSH, CDR2 LQKENI. V was pared by 3 bases and J by 4 bases, with 10 bases of the junction left unmatched. DNA of the CDR3: TGTGCCAGCTCACCGGCCGGGACAGGGGGCGGACGTTACGAGCAGTACTTC. This encodes CASSPAGTGGGRYEQYF. Drawing the rest from reference TRBV18 and TRBJ2-7, the complete variable domain is NAGVMQNPRHLVRRRGQEARLRCSPMKGHSHVYWYRQLPEEGLKFMVYLQKENIIDESGMPKERFSAEFPKEGPSILRIQQVVRGDSAAYFCASSPAGTGGGRYEQYFGPGTRLTVT.

The sample holds one count of this clone. A much larger clone is a single base away; this may be a read error. Distinct nucleotide sequences in the sample also encode this CDR3. The chain has TRBV5-1 and TRBJ1-1; TRBD1 might be the D (6 bases). The CDR3 covers 14 residues. Germline CDR1 and CDR2: SGHRS and YFSETQ. V was shortened by 1 base and J by 1 base, with 8 bases between the two germline ends. CDR3 sequence: CASSLTGSNTEAFF. CDR3 coding DNA: TGCGCCAGCAGCTTGACAGGGTCGAACACTGAAGCTTTCTTT.

On this clone: A far more abundant clone sits one base away, making this likely a read error. The rearrangement links TRBV5-6 to TRBJ2-7; 8 bases align to TRBD1. The CDR3 loop spans 13 amino acids. Trimming cost V 4 bases and J 3 bases; bases outside gene matches: 3. The germline gives CDR1 SGHDT, CDR2 YYEEEE. The CDR3 loop is CASSRTGNYEQYF. In DNA form, the CDR3 reads TGTGCCAGCAGCCGGACAGGGAACTACGAGCAGTACTTC.

V is TRBV4-1 and J is TRBJ1-2; 8 bases are a match to TRBD1. V shed 8 bases and J 0 bases; nucleotides not matched to a gene: 14. This CDR3 has 17 amino acids. Germline CDR1 MGHRA, CDR2 YSYEKL. CDR3 bases: TGCGCCAGCTCGAAGGACAGGGCCTCACTTCCTAACTATGGCTACACCTTC. This sequence encodes CASSKDRASLPNYGYTF.

The gene calls are TRBV7-2 and TRBJ1-3; D is perhaps TRBD1 (5 bases). The CDR3 is 18 amino acids. V was pared by 4 bases and J by 1 base, with 20 bases between. Germline V CDR1 and CDR2: SGHTA, FQGNSA. The CDR3, as DNA: TGTGCCAGCAGCTACCGATACCGGGACGCAATTTCTGGAAACACCATATATTTT. Amino acids: CASSYRYRDAISGNTIYF.

This clone has just one count. This sequence joins TRBV6-1 and TRBJ2-2; 12 nucleotides line up with TRBD2. J was trimmed by 0 bases and V by 5 bases; bases with no gene match: 16. The germline V gene encodes CDR1 MNHNS and CDR2 SASEGT. This CDR3 contains 21 residues. CDR3 loop: CASSQGGLAGFFSANTGELFF. DNA for the CDR3: TGTGCCAGCAGTCAAGGGGGACTAGCGGGTTTCTTTTCAGCGAACACCGGGGAGCTGTTTTTT.

The CDR3 DNA reads as TGCGCCACCGAGATTCGACAGGAGATGAACACTGAAGCTTTCTTT. Encoded protein: CATEIRQEMNTEAFF. This chain uses TRBV23-1 with TRBJ1-1, with a weak D call TRBD1 (6 bases). TRBV23-1 is identified as an open reading frame with a role that is uncertain. V lost 10 bases and J 0 bases, leaving 18 bases between the germline ends. This CDR3 has 15 amino acids.

The CDR3 coding sequence is TGTGCCAGCAGCCGAGCACAGTACCTAAGCTCCTACGAGCAGTACTTC. Protein: CASSRAQYLSSYEQYF. The rearrangement uses TRBV5-8 and TRBJ2-7; D gene ambiguous. The CDR3 sequence is 16 residues long. Trimming cost V 4 bases and J 0 bases, with 17 bases left between them. Per germline, CDR1 SGHTS and CDR2 YDEGEE.

V gene TRBV10-3 combines with J gene TRBJ1-4, with D perhaps matching TRBD1 (5 bases). CDR1 ENHRY and CDR2 SYGVKD come from the germline V gene. Trimming removed 8 bases from V and 6 bases from J, with 19 bases in between. This CDR3 is built from 15 residues. CDR3 sequence reads: CAIRPDEGGDEKLFF. In nucleotides, the CDR3 is TGTGCCATCCGCCCTGATGAGGGAGGGGATGAAAAACTGTTTTTT.